Listed here is a single T cell receptor (beta chain). Many counts were recorded for this clonotype. Its target antigen remains unknown. Qualities for individual bases were not recorded, and no much larger clone is one base off. Measured from the cysteine to the phenylalanine, the CDR3 is 14 residues long. Just the 42-base CDR3 DNA is kept, in frame starting at base 1. Germline trimming amounts to 0 bases on V and 3 bases on J, with 2 as the count of junction bases outside the gene matches. The germline V gene provides CDR1 ENHRY and CDR2 SYGVKD. Flow cytometry had shown CD8+CD57+ cell expansion in the patients selected for sequencing. Every patient had a diagnosis of severe acquired aplastic anemia based on International Study of Aplastic Anemia and Agranulocytosis and Camitta criteria. Patients had received no therapy at the time of blood sampling. In the study, sorted CD4+ and CD8+ blood T cells from patients with severe aplastic anemia and from healthy subjects underwent deep sequencing of TCR repertoires. Patients were enrolled in the USA under clinicaltrials.gov protocols 00001620, 01623167, 00001397, 00071045, 00081523 and 00961064. Ficoll-Paque density gradient centrifugation was used to isolate peripheral blood mononuclear cells. Before DNA was extracted, CD4+ and CD8+ T cells were sorted using either FACS or magnetic beads.

This specimen comes from a study of CD8+CD57+ T cells in acquired aplastic anemia (dated by TCRdb to the late 2010s). Regarding the complete study: Extracted DNA from sorted CD4+ and CD8+ cells averaged about 2.9 ug, ranging from about 0.2 to 30 ug. A CD8+CD57+ expansion meant a frequency higher than the mean frequency seen in healthy subjects.

Genomic DNA was used as template for profiling of TCR beta VDJ combinations and CDR3 sequences. An Illumina HiSeq 2000 was used for TCR repertoire sequencing. As for how the authors treated the data: TRBV/TRBJ rearrangement plots, CDR3 size and DJ length profiles, and Simpson's diversity index were used to assess repertoires. The immunodominant clone was defined as the most abundant DNA sequence in deep sequencing data. CDR3 amino acid sequences were checked for sharing across subjects and were also compared against the VDJdb database and published repertoires. The raw public reads went through TCRdb reprocessing: fastp at Q25, MiXCR clone calling, in-frame beta chains kept. For every CDR3 protein sequence, its rows merge into one entry that carries the most common genes and DNA. The V and J calls come from TCRdb's annotation, not from the publication. For this sample the table gives roughly 250,000 distinct CDR3 sequences, of which 45% to 50% were detected only once. Jointly, the top ten make up approximately 8% of the sample.

Results and caveats for the whole study, not just this receptor: No significant difference in CD8+ Simpson's diversity was found between patients and healthy controls (P=0.060). Around 30 CD8+ CDR3 sequences were shared between patients and controls but appeared highly expressed in patients and within their immunodominant clones.

This TCR was sampled from a human donor with aplastic anemia. Sequencing was performed on sorted CD4+, CD8+, or CD8+CD57+ T cells (not recorded which) from PBMCs. The sequence links TRBV10-3 to TRBJ2-7, and 7 junction bases match TRBD1. Read as DNA, the sequence is TGTGCCATCAGTGAGTCCCAGGGGGTCTACGAGCAGTACTTC. Translation gives CAISESQGVYEQYF.